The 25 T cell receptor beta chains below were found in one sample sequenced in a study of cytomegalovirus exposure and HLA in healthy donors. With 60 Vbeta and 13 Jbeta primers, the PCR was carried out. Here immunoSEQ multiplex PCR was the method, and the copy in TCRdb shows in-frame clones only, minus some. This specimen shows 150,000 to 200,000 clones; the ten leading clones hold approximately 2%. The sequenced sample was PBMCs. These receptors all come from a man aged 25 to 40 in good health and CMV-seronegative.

The CDR3 loop reads CASSLARPNTGELFF. CDR3 bases: TGCGCCAGCAGCTTAGCGCGACCGAACACCGGGGAGCTGTTTTTT. This chain links TRBV5-1 with TRBJ2-2; D is ambiguous. CDR3 size: 15 residues. Germline CDR1 is SGHRS and CDR2 is YFSETQ. Trimming removed 2 bases at V and 0 bases at J, with 8 bases between.

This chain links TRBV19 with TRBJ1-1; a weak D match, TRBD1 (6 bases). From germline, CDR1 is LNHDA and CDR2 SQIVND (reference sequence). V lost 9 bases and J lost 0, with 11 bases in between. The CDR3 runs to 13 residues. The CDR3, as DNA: TGTGCCAGCACAGGACAGATGAACACTGAAGCTTTCTTT. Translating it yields CASTGQMNTEAFF. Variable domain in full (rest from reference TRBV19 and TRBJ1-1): DGGITQSPKYLFRKEGQNVTLSCEQNLNHDAMYWYRQDPGQGLRLIYYSQIVNDFQKGDIAEGYSVSREKKESFPLTVTSAQKNPTAFYLCASTGQMNTEAFFGQGTRLTVV.

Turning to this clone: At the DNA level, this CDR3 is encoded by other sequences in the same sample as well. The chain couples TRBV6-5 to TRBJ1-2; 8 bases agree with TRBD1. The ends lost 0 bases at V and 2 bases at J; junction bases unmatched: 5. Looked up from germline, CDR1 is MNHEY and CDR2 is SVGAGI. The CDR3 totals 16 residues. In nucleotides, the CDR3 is TGTGCCAGCAGTTACTCGAGAACAGGGGGGAACTATGGCTACACCTTC. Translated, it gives CASSYSRTGGNYGYTF.

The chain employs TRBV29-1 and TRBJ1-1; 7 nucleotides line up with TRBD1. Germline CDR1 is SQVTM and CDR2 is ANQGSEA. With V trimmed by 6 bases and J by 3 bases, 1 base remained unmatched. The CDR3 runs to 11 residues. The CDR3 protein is CSVQGDTEAFF. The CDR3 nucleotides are TGCAGCGTCCAGGGGGACACTGAAGCTTTCTTT.

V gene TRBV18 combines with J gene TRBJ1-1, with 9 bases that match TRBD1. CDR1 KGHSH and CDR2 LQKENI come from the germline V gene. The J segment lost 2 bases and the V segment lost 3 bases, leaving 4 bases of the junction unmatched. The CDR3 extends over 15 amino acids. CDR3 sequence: CASSPDRGPNTEAFF. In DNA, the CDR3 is TGTGCCAGCTCACCGGACAGGGGCCCCAACACTGAAGCTTTCTTT.

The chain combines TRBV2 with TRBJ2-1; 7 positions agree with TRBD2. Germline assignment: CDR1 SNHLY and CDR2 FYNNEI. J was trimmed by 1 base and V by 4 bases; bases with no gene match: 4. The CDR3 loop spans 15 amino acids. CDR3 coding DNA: TGTGCCAGCAGTGTGGGAGGGGTATCCTACAATGAGCAGTTCTTC. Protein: CASSVGGVSYNEQFF.

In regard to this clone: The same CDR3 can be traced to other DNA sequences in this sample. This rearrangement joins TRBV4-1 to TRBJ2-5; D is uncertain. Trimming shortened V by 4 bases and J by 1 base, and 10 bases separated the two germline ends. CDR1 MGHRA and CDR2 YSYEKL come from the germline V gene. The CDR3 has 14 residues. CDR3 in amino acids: CASSPQRGQETQYF. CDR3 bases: TGCGCCAGCAGCCCCCAAAGAGGCCAAGAGACCCAGTACTTC.

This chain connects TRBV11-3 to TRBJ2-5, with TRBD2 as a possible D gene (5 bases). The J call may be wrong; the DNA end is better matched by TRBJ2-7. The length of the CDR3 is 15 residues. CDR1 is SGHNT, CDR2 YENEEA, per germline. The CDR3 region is CASSPPSGSSYEQYF. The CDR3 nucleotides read TGTGCCAGCAGCCCTCCAAGCGGAAGCTCCTACGAGCAGTACTTC.

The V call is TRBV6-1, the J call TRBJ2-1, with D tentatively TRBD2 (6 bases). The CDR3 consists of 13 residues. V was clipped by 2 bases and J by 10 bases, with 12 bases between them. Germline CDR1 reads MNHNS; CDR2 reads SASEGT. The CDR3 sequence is CASSESPGLEQFF. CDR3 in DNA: TGTGCCAGCAGTGAATCGCCGGGACTGGAGCAGTTCTTC.

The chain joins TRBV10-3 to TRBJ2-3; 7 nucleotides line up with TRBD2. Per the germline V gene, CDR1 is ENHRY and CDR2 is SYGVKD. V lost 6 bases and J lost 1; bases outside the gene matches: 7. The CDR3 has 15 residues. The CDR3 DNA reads TGTGCCATCAGCCTCTCTAGCGGCCGCACAGATACGCAGTATTTT. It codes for CAISLSSGRTDTQYF.

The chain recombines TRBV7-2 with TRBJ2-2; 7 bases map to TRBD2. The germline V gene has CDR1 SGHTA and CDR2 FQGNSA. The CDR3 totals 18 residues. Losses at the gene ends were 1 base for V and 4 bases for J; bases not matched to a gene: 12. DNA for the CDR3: TGTGCCAGCAGCTTAGTGGGCGGCGGGAGCGGCCTCACCGGGGAGCTGTTTTTT. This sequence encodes CASSLVGGGSGLTGELFF.

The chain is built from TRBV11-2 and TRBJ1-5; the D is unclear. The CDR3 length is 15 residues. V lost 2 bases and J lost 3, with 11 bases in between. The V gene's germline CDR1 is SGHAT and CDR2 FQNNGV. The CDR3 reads CASSLNSQLNQPQHF. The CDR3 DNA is TGTGCCAGCAGCTTAAATTCACAGCTCAATCAGCCCCAGCATTTT.

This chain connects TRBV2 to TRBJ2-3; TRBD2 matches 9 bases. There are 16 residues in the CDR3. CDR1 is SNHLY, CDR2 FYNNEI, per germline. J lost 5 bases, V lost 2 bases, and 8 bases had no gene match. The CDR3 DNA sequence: TGTGCCAGCAGTGAATTTAGCGGGAGAGTAGTAGATACGCAGTATTTT. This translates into CASSEFSGRVVDTQYF.

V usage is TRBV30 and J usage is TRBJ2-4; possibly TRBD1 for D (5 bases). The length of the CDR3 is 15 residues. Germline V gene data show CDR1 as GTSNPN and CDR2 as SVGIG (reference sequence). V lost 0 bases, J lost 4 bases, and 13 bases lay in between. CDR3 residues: CAWSVHRQTKNIQYF. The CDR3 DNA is TGTGCCTGGAGTGTACACAGGCAGACAAAAAACATTCAGTACTTC.

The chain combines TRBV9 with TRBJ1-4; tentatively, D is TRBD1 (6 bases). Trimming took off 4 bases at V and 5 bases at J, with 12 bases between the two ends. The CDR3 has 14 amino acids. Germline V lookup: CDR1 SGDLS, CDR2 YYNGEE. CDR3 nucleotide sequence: TGTGCCAGCAGCCCTCCCGGGACAAATGAAAAACTGTTTTTT. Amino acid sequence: CASSPPGTNEKLFF.

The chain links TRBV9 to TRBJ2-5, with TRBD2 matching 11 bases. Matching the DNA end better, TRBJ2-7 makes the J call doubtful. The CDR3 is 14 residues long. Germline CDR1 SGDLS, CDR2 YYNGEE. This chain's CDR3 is CASSVSTSGNEQYF. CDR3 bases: TGTGCCAGCAGCGTATCGACTAGCGGGAACGAGCAGTACTTC.

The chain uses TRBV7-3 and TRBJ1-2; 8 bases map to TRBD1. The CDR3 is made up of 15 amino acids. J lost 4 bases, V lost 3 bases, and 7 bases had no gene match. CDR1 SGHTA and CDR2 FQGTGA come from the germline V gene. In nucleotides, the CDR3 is TGTGCCAGCAGCTTCACGGGACAGGAAATCTATGGCTACACCTTC. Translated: CASSFTGQEIYGYTF.

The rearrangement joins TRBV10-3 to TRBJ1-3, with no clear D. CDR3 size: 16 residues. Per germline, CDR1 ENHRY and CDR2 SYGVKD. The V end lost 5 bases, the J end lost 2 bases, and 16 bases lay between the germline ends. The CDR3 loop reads CAISPLGSSPGNTIYF. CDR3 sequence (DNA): TGTGCCATCAGTCCCCTTGGTAGTTCCCCTGGAAACACCATATATTTT.

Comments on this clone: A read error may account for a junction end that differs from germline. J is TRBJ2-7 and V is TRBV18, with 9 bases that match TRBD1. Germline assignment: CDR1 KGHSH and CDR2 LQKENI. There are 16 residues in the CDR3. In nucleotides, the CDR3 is TGTGCCAGCTCACCACCGCTGGGACAGGGACCTTACGAGCAGTGCTTC. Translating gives CASSPPLGQGPYEQCF.

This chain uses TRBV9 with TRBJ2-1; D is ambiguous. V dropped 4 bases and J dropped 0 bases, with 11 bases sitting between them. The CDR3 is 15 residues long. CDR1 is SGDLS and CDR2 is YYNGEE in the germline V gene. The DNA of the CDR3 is TGTGCCAGCAGCATCAGTGGCCTCTCCTACAATGAGCAGTTCTTC. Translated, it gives CASSISGLSYNEQFF.

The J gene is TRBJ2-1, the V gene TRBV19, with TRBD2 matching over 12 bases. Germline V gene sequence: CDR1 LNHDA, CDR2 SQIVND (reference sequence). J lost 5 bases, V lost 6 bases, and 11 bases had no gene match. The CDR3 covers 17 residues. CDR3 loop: CASRPLSSGRANNEQFF. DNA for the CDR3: TGTGCCAGTAGGCCGCTTTCTAGCGGGAGGGCTAACAATGAGCAGTTCTTC.

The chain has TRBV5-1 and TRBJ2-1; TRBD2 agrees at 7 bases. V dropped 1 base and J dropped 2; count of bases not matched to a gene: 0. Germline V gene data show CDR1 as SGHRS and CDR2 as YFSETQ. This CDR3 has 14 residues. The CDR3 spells CASSLSGAYNEQFF. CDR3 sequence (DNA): TGCGCCAGCAGCTTGAGCGGGGCCTACAATGAGCAGTTCTTC.

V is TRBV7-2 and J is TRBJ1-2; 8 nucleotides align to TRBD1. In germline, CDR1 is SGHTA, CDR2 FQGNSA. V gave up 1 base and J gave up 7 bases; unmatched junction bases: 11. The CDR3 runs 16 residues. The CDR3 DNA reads TGTGCCAGCAGCTTAGATCGGCAGGGGGCGCAAGGTGGCTACACCTTC. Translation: CASSLDRQGAQGGYTF.

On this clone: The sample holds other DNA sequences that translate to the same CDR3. CDR3 DNA: TGTGCCAGCTCACCAACAGCCCTAAACACTGAAGCTTTCTTT. It specifies CASSPTALNTEAFF. The J gene is TRBJ1-1, the V gene TRBV18; D unresolved. This CDR3 has 14 residues. The V end lost 2 bases, the J end lost 2 bases, and 9 bases lay between the germline ends. CDR1 is KGHSH, CDR2 LQKENI, per germline. Complete variable domain (other parts from reference TRBV18 and TRBJ1-1): NAGVMQNPRHLVRRRGQEARLRCSPMKGHSHVYWYRQLPEEGLKFMVYLQKENIIDESGMPKERFSAEFPKEGPSILRIQQVVRGDSAAYFCASSPTALNTEAFFGQGTRLTVV.

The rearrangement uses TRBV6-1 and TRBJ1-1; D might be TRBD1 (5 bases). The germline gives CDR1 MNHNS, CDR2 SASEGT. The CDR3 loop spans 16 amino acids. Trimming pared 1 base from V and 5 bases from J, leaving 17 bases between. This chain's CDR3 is CASSEGGRALGTEAFF. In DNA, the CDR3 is TGTGCCAGCAGTGAAGGTGGCAGGGCATTAGGAACTGAAGCTTTCTTT.